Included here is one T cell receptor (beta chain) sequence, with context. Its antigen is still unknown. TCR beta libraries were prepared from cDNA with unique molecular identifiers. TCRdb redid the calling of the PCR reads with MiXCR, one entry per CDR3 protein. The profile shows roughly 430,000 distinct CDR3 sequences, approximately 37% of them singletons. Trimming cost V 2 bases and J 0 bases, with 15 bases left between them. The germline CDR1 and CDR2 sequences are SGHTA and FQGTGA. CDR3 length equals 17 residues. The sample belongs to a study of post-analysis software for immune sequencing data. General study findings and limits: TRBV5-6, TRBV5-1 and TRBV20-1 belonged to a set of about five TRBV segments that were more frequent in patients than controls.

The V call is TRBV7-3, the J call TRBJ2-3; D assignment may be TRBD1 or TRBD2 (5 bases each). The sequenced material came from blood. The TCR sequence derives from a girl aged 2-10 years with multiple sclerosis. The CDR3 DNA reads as TGTGCCAGCAGCTTAGTGGGACCTCGGGCTAGCACAGATACGCAGTATTTT. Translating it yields CASSLVGPRASTDTQYF.